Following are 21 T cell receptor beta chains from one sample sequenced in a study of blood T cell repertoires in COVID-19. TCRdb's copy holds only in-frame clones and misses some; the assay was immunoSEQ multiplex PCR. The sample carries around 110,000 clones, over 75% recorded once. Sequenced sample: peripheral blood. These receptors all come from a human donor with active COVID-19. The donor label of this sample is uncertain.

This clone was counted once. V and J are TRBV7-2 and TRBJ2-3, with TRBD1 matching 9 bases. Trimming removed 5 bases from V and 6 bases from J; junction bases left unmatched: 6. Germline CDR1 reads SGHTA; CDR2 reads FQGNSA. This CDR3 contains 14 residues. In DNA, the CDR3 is TGTGCCAGCAGCCCCGGACAGGGGAGGGATACGCAGTATTTT. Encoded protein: CASSPGQGRDTQYF.

The CDR3 DNA reads TGCAGCGTCGACTTGTTGGGGGGGTCCGGCGCTGAAGCTTTCTTT. It yields the protein CSVDLLGGSGAEAFF. The V call is TRBV29-1, the J call TRBJ1-1; TRBD1 is a possible D gene (5 bases). The germline V gene encodes CDR1 SQVTM and CDR2 ANQGSEA. The CDR3 runs to 15 residues. V was clipped by 6 bases and J by 6 bases, with 23 bases between them.

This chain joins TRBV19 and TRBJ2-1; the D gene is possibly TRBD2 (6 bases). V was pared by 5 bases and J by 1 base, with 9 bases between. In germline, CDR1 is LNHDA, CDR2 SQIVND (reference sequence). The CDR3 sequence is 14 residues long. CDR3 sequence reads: CASSPGGSYNEQFF. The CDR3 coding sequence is TGTGCCAGTAGTCCCGGGGGATCCTACAATGAGCAGTTCTTC.

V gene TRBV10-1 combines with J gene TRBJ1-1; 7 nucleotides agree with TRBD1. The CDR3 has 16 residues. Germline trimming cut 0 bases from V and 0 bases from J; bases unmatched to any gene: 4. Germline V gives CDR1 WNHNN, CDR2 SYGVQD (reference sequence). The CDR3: CASSESVGQLNTEAFF. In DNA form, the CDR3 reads TGCGCCAGCAGTGAGTCGGTGGGACAGTTGAACACTGAAGCTTTCTTT.

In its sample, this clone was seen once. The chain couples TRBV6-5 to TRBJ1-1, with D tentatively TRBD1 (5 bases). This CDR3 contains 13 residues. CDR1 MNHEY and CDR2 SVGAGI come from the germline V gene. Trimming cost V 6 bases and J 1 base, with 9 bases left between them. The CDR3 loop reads CASRWGGNTEAFF. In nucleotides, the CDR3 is TGTGCCAGCAGGTGGGGGGGGAACACTGAAGCTTTCTTT.

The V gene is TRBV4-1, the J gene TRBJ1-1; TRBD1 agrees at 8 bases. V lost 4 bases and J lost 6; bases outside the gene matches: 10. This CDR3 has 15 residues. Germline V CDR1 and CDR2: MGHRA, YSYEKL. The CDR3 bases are TGCGCCAGCAGCCTCCACCCCCAGGGGGCAGCTGAAGCTTTCTTT. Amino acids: CASSLHPQGAAEAFF.

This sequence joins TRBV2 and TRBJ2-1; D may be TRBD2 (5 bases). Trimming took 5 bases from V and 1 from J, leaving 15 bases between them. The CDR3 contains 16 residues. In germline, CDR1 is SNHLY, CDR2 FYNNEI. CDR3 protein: CASSTTRVGSYNEQFF. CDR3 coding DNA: TGTGCCAGCAGTACAACGCGGGTGGGATCCTACAATGAGCAGTTCTTC. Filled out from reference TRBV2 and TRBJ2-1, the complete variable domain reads EPEVTQTPSHQVTQMGQEVILRCVPISNHLYFYWYRQILGQKVEFLVSFYNNEISEKSEIFDDQFSVERPDGSNFTLKIRSTKLEDSAMYFCASSTTRVGSYNEQFFGPGTRLTVL.

The CDR3 region is CASSLTRGEYGYTF. The CDR3 bases are TGCGCCAGCAGCCTTACCAGGGGGGAGTATGGCTACACCTTC. The rearrangement links TRBV4-3 to TRBJ1-2; 7 bases agree with TRBD1. The CDR3 is 14 residues long. Germline V gives CDR1 LGHNA, CDR2 YSLEER. Trimming at V came to 4 bases and at J to 5 bases, leaving 7 bases not matched to a gene.

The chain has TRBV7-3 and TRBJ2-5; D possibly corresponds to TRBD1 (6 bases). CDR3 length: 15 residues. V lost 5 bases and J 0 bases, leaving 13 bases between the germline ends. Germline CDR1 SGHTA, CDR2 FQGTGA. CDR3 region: CASSAQGIHQETQYF. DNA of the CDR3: TGTGCCAGCAGCGCCCAGGGGATTCACCAAGAGACCCAGTACTTC.

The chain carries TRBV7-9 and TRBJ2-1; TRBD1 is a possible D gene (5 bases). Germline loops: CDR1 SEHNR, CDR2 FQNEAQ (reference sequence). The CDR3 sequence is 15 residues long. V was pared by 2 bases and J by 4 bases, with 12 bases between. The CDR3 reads CASSLRQGLYNEQFF. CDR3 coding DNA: TGTGCCAGCAGCTTACGGCAGGGCCTTTACAATGAGCAGTTCTTC.

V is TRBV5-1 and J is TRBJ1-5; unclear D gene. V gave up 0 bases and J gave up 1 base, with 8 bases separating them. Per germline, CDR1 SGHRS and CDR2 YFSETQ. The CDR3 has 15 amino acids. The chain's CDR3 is CASSLGLQSNQPQHF. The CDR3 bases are TGCGCCAGCAGCTTGGGCCTTCAGAGCAATCAGCCCCAGCATTTT.

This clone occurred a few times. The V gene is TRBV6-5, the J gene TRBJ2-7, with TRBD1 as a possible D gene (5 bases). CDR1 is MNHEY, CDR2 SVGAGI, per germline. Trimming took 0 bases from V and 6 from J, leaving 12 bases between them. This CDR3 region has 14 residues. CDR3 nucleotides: TGTGCCAGCAGTTACTCGCCCCAGGGAAGCGAGCAGTACTTC. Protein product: CASSYSPQGSEQYF.

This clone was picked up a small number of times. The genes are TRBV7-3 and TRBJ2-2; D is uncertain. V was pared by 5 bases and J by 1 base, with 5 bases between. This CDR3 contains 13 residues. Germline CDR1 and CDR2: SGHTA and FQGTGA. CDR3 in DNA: TGTGCCAGCAGCCCAGTGAACACCGGGGAGCTGTTTTTT. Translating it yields CASSPVNTGELFF. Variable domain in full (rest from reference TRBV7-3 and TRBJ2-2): GAGVSQTPSNKVTEKGKYVELRCDPISGHTALYWYRQSLGQGPEFLIYFQGTGAADDSGLPNDRFFAVRPEGSVSTLKIQRTERGDSAVYLCASSPVNTGELFFGEGSRLTVL.

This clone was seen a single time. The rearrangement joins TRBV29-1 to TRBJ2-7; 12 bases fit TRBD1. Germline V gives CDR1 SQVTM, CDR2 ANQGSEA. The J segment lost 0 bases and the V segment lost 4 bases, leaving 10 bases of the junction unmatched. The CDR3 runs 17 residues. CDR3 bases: TGCAGCGTTGGTTTTGGGACAGGGGGCGCTTTCTCCTACGAGCAGTACTTC. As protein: CSVGFGTGGAFSYEQYF.

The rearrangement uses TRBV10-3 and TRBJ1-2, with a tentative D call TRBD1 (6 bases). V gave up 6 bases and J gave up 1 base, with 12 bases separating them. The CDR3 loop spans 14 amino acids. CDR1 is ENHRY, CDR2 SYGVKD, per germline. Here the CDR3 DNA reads TGTGCCATCAGCGCGACAGGCCGTAACTATGGCTACACCTTC. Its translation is CAISATGRNYGYTF.

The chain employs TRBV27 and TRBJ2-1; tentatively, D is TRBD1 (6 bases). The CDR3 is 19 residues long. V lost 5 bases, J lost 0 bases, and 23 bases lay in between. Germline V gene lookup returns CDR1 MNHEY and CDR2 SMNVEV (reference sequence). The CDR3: CASSPTLPGAASSYNEQFF. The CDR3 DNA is TGTGCCAGCAGTCCTACCCTCCCAGGGGCAGCGAGCTCCTACAATGAGCAGTTCTTC.

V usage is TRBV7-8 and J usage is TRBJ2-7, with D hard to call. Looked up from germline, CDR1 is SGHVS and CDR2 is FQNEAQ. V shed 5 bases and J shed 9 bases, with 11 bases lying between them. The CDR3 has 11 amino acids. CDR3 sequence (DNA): TGTGCCAGCAGCGACTTTACGATGCAGTACTTC. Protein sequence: CASSDFTMQYF. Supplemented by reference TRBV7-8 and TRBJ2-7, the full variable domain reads GAGVSQSPRYKVAKRGQDVALRCDPISGHVSLFWYQQALGQGPEFLTYFQNEAQLDKSGLPSDRFFAERPEGSVSTLKIQRTQQEDSAVYLCASSDFTMQYFGPGTRLTVT.

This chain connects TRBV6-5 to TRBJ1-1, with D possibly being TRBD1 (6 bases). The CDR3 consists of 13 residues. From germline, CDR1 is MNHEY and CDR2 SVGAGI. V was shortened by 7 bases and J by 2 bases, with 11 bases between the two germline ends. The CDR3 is CASNPGVNTEAFF. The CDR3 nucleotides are TGTGCCAGCAACCCAGGGGTTAACACTGAAGCTTTCTTT.

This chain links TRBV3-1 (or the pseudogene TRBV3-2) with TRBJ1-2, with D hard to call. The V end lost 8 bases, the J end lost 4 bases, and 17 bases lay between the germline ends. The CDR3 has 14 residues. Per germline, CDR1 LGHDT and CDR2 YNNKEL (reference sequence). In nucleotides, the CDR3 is TGTGCCAGCCGCCCGTTAGGCACAGCCTATGGCTACACCTTC. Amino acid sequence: CASRPLGTAYGYTF.

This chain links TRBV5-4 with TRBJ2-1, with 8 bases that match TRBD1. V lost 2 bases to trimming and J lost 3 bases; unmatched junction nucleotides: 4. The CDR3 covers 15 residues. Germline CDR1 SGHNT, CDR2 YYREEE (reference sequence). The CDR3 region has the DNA TGTGCCAGCAGCTTCCCGACAGGGGACTACAATGAGCAGTTCTTC. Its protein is CASSFPTGDYNEQFF.

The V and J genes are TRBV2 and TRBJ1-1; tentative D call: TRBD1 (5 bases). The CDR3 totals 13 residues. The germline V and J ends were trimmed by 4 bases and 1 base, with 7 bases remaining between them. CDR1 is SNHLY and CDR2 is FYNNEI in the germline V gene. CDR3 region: CASSVTGNTEAFF. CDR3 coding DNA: TGTGCCAGCAGTGTCACAGGGAACACTGAAGCTTTCTTT.